This TCR beta chain originates from a study of post-analysis software for immune sequencing data. Overall study context: Relapsing-remitting, secondary progressive and progressive-relapsing forms made up the multiple sclerosis disease courses. Whole-study results and caveats: Controls showed lower frequencies than patients for roughly 5 TRBV segments, and TRBV5-6, TRBV5-1 and TRBV20-1 were among these. For normalized Chao1 diversity, multiple sclerosis patients scored significantly lower than controls did.

V was pared by 0 bases and J by 3 bases, with 6 bases between. This CDR3 region has 13 residues. The V gene's germline CDR1 is SGHRS and CDR2 YFSETQ. Unique molecular identifiers featured in each of the TCR beta cDNA libraries. TCRdb itself ran the PCR reads through MiXCR, one entry per CDR3 protein. Here the sample spans hundreds of thousands of distinct CDR3 sequences, roughly 40% being singletons. Comment on this clonotype: The antigen is unknown.

Sequences were obtained from blood. The chain combines TRBV5-1 with TRBJ1-2; a possible D gene is TRBD1 (5 bases). The source of this sequence is a girl aged 2-10 years with multiple sclerosis. The CDR3 loop reads CASSLGDYYGYTF. Here the CDR3 DNA reads TGCGCCAGCAGCTTGGGGGACTACTATGGCTACACCTTC.